The 27 T cell receptor beta chains given below trace back to one sample, sequenced in a study of CD8 T cells in Susac syndrome. It was with random hexamers that roughly 0.45 to 1 ug RNA was reverse transcribed. TCRdb fed the immunoSEQ multiplex PCR reads into MiXCR, producing one record per CDR3 protein. The sample has approximately 54,000 distinct CDR3 sequences; more than 85% are singletons. Sequencing input: CD8+ T cells from PBMCs. The receptor set was obtained from a human donor with Susac syndrome.

The chain couples TRBV29-1 to TRBJ1-1; D is undetermined. Germline V gene data show CDR1 as SQVTM and CDR2 as ANQGSEA. Trimming cost V 5 bases and J 3 bases, with 7 bases left between them. The CDR3 has 11 amino acids. In nucleotides, the CDR3 is TGCAGCGTTCTGTGGGACACTGAAGCTTTCTTT. Translating gives CSVLWDTEAFF.

The CDR3 sequence: CASSWTSGGPSSYNEQFF. In nucleotides, the CDR3 is TGTGCCAGTAGTTGGACTAGCGGGGGCCCTAGCTCCTACAATGAGCAGTTCTTC. The chain recombines TRBV19 with TRBJ2-1; 13 bases are a match to TRBD2. The CDR3 length is 18 residues. Trimming took 5 bases from V and 0 from J; bases not matched to a gene: 7. Looked up from germline, CDR1 is LNHDA and CDR2 is SQIVND (reference sequence).

The chain joins TRBV5-4 to TRBJ1-6; tentatively, D is TRBD1 (6 bases). The CDR3 is 15 amino acids. Trimming pared 4 bases from V and 5 bases from J, leaving 13 bases between. The V gene's germline CDR1 is SGHNT and CDR2 YYREEE (reference sequence). In nucleotides, the CDR3 is TGTGCCAGCAGCAGAGAACAGGGAAATAATTCACCCCTCCACTTT. As protein: CASSREQGNNSPLHF.

The gene calls are TRBV15 and TRBJ2-1; D not certain. Germline V gene sequence: CDR1 LNHNV, CDR2 YYDKDF (reference sequence). The ends were cut back, 2 bases at V and 1 base at J, with 6 bases in the middle. The CDR3 length is 14 residues. DNA for the CDR3: TGTGCCACCAGCAGACTGATGTCCTACAATGAGCAGTTCTTC. This encodes CATSRLMSYNEQFF.

V is TRBV4-3 and J is TRBJ2-7; no reliable D call. V lost 0 bases and J 3 bases, leaving 9 bases between the germline ends. The CDR3 spans 14 residues. CDR1 is LGHNA and CDR2 is YSLEER in the germline V gene. CDR3 DNA sequence: TGCGCCAGCAGCCAAGAAAGACAATTCTACGAGCAGTACTTC. Amino acid sequence: CASSQERQFYEQYF.

The CDR3 coding sequence is TGCAGAGCACCGGGACAGGCCTACGAGCAGTACTTC. Amino acids: CRAPGQAYEQYF. The chain couples TRBV20-1 to TRBJ2-7; TRBD1 aligns across 8 bases. From germline, CDR1 is DFQATT and CDR2 SNEGSKA (reference sequence). CDR3 length equals 12 residues.

In DNA form, the CDR3 reads TGTGCCAGCAGAGATCTAGCGGGGGGAATCTACAATGAGCAGTTCTTC. As protein: CASRDLAGGIYNEQFF. The chain joins TRBV11-2 to TRBJ2-1; 11 bases map to TRBD2. Per germline, CDR1 SGHAT and CDR2 FQNNGV. With 6 bases clipped from V and 3 bases from J, the junction kept 7 bases outside the gene matches. This CDR3 comprises 16 residues. Drawing the rest from reference TRBV11-2 and TRBJ2-1, the complete variable domain is EAGVAQSPRYKIIEKRQSVAFWCNPISGHATLYWYQQILGQGPKLLIQFQNNGVVDDSQLPKDRFSAERLKGVDSTLKIQPAKLEDSAVYLCASRDLAGGIYNEQFFGPGTRLTVL.

The chain has TRBV20-1 and TRBJ2-5; the match to TRBD2 covers 8 bases. Germline V gene data show CDR1 as DFQATT and CDR2 as SNEGSKA (reference sequence). The CDR3 totals 14 residues. V lost 6 bases to trimming and J lost 1 base; unmatched junction nucleotides: 7. CDR3 residues: CSASTSGTQETQYF. The CDR3 region has the DNA TGCAGTGCGTCTACTAGCGGTACCCAAGAGACCCAGTACTTC.

The chain employs TRBV19 and TRBJ2-1, with 7 bases fitting TRBD2. Germline V gene lookup returns CDR1 LNHDA and CDR2 SQIVND (reference sequence). This CDR3 region has 15 residues. V was clipped by 4 bases and J by 9 bases; unmatched bases: 12. DNA for the CDR3: TGTGCCAGTAGTACCAGGATTACTAGCGCCCTTGAGCAGTTCTTC. This translates into CASSTRITSALEQFF.

The chain links TRBV4-1 to TRBJ1-1; no firm D call. Trimming removed 0 bases at V and 7 bases at J, with 6 bases between. This CDR3 comprises 12 residues. Germline V lookup: CDR1 MGHRA, CDR2 YSYEKL. CDR3 amino acids: CASSQDDGEAFF. CDR3 coding DNA: TGCGCCAGCAGCCAAGATGATGGTGAAGCTTTCTTT.

This clonotype was seen a single time. The chain combines TRBV29-1 with TRBJ1-2; tentatively, D is TRBD1 (6 bases). V lost 0 bases and J 8 bases, leaving 22 bases between the germline ends. In germline, CDR1 is SQVTM, CDR2 ANQGSEA. This CDR3 contains 16 residues. The CDR3 loop is CSVEDRQITGQGGYTF. The CDR3 DNA follows: TGCAGCGTTGAAGATCGGCAGATCACCGGGCAGGGGGGCTACACCTTC.

The gene calls are TRBV7-8 and TRBJ2-1; a possible D gene is TRBD2 (5 bases). V was cut by 8 bases and J by 5 bases, with 22 bases left in between. CDR3 length: 16 residues. Germline CDR1 SGHVS, CDR2 FQNEAQ. CDR3: CASPTSGAETNNEQFF. As DNA, the CDR3 is TGTGCCAGCCCGACGAGCGGAGCAGAGACTAACAATGAGCAGTTCTTC.

This chain uses TRBV7-8 with TRBJ2-1; the match to TRBD1 covers 9 bases. This CDR3 has 14 amino acids. V shed 5 bases, J shed 8 bases, and the junction held 7 bases outside the gene matches. Germline V gene lookup returns CDR1 SGHVS and CDR2 FQNEAQ. DNA for the CDR3: TGTGCCAGCAGCCGATGGGACAGGGTGGATGAGCAGTTCTTC. It is translated as CASSRWDRVDEQFF.

The rearrangement joins TRBV7-9 to TRBJ2-7; the D gene is possibly TRBD1 (5 bases). The V gene's germline CDR1 is SEHNR and CDR2 FQNEAQ (reference sequence). The V end was cut by 5 bases, the J end by 7 bases, with 18 bases between. The CDR3 is made up of 14 amino acids. The CDR3: CASSPVRQGGEQYF. The CDR3 region has the DNA TGTGCCAGCAGCCCGGTACGGCAGGGCGGTGAGCAGTACTTC.

The chain is built from TRBV2 and TRBJ2-7; D is ambiguous. Germline V gene sequence: CDR1 SNHLY, CDR2 FYNNEI. V lost 5 bases and J 7 bases, leaving 6 bases between the germline ends. The CDR3 is made up of 10 amino acids. CDR3 residues: CASSPGEQYF. In DNA, the CDR3 is TGTGCCAGCAGTCCAGGAGAGCAGTACTTC.

The chain recombines TRBV30 with TRBJ2-2; no clear D gene. Trimming shortened V by 0 bases and J by 1 base, and 6 bases separated the two germline ends. CDR1 and CDR2 (germline): GTSNPN, SVGIG (reference sequence). The CDR3 length is 14 residues. The CDR3 sequence is CAWSVNKNTGELFF. The CDR3 DNA reads as TGTGCCTGGAGTGTAAACAAGAACACCGGGGAGCTGTTTTTT.

The V call is TRBV4-3, the J call TRBJ2-7; 7 positions agree with TRBD2. The length of the CDR3 is 15 residues. V trimming: 0 bases; J trimming: 3 bases; junction bases outside the gene matches: 5. Germline CDR1 and CDR2: LGHNA and YSLEER. The CDR3 sequence: CASSQEDGGIYEQYF. The CDR3 DNA reads TGCGCCAGCAGCCAAGAAGACGGGGGGATCTACGAGCAGTACTTC.

This chain uses TRBV29-1 with TRBJ1-2; 9 bases are a match to TRBD1. Germline V gene sequence: CDR1 SQVTM, CDR2 ANQGSEA. V dropped 6 bases and J dropped 4; count of bases not matched to a gene: 6. This CDR3 spans 13 amino acids. As DNA, the CDR3 is TGCAGCGTCCAATTGACAGGGGGCTATGGCTACACCTTC. Translated, it gives CSVQLTGGYGYTF.

This chain links TRBV11-2 with TRBJ1-5, with D hard to call. Germline values: CDR1 SGHAT, CDR2 FQNNGV. There are 14 residues in the CDR3. V shed 0 bases and J shed 1 base, with 4 bases lying between them. The CDR3 loop is CASSLEQSNQPQHF. CDR3 DNA sequence: TGTGCCAGCAGCTTAGAACAGAGCAATCAGCCCCAGCATTTT. Full variable domain (rest looked up from reference TRBV11-2 and TRBJ1-5): EAGVAQSPRYKIIEKRQSVAFWCNPISGHATLYWYQQILGQGPKLLIQFQNNGVVDDSQLPKDRFSAERLKGVDSTLKIQPAKLEDSAVYLCASSLEQSNQPQHFGDGTRLSIL.

The V and J genes are TRBV12-3 or TRBV12-4 and TRBJ2-2; the D is unclear. CDR3 length: 14 amino acids. V lost 2 bases and J 1 base, leaving 5 bases between the germline ends. The CDR3 DNA sequence: TGTGCCAGCAGTTTACCTCTGAACACCGGGGAGCTGTTTTTT. Its protein is CASSLPLNTGELFF.

The chain recombines TRBV12-3 or TRBV12-4 with TRBJ1-2; 8 bases are shared with TRBD1. The V and J ends lost 8 bases and 4 bases, in that order; junction bases with no gene match: 6. The CDR3 loop spans 13 amino acids. The CDR3 coding sequence is TGTGCCAGCCGGGCAGGGGGCATCTATGGCTACACCTTC. It codes for CASRAGGIYGYTF.

V and J are TRBV20-1 and TRBJ2-3, with 7 bases aligning to TRBD2. Germline V gene data show CDR1 as DFQATT and CDR2 as SNEGSKA (reference sequence). After removal of 5 bases from V and 2 bases from J, the junction contained 10 bases not matched to a gene. The CDR3 is 15 residues long. The CDR3 nucleotides read TGCAGTGCTCCGCTAGCGGTACTCGACACAGATACGCAGTATTTT. It codes for CSAPLAVLDTDTQYF.

This sequence joins TRBV2 and TRBJ1-2, with D hard to call. From germline, CDR1 is SNHLY and CDR2 FYNNEI. The CDR3 length is 14 residues. V shed 11 bases and J shed 5 bases, with 21 bases lying between them. The CDR3 nucleotides are TGTGCCTCCTCCCGACCAGGCCTAAATTATGGCTACACCTTC. Translating gives CASSRPGLNYGYTF.

The chain uses TRBV2 and TRBJ1-2, with a possible D match to TRBD1 (6 bases). CDR3 size: 17 residues. V was cut by 8 bases and J by 0 bases, with 22 bases left in between. CDR1 is SNHLY and CDR2 is FYNNEI in the germline V gene. The CDR3 DNA reads as TGTGCCAGCCCTTTAGTTGAAGGGACACTAGCTAACTATGGCTACACCTTC. Its protein is CASPLVEGTLANYGYTF.

The chain is built from TRBV11-2 and TRBJ2-5; D not resolved. CDR3 length equals 15 residues. V lost 4 bases and J lost 2, with 14 bases in between. In germline, CDR1 is SGHAT, CDR2 FQNNGV. This chain's CDR3 is CASSSKEAQQETQYF. The CDR3 DNA is TGTGCCAGCAGCTCCAAGGAAGCTCAACAAGAGACCCAGTACTTC.

The CDR3 sequence is CASSIRFSYNSPLHF. The CDR3 DNA reads TGTGCCAGTAGTATACGGTTCTCCTATAATTCACCCCTCCACTTT. The chain links TRBV19 to TRBJ1-6; D unclear. V was cut by 2 bases and J by 0 bases, with 5 bases left in between. The germline V gene encodes CDR1 LNHDA and CDR2 SQIVND (reference sequence). The CDR3 sequence is 15 residues long.

With respect to this clonotype: The germline gene is not matched at one end of the junction; a read error may be the cause. The chain has TRBV24-1 and TRBJ2-1; 8 nucleotides line up with TRBD2. This CDR3 has 11 amino acids. Germline CDR1 KGHDR, CDR2 SFDVKD. DNA for the CDR3: TGTGCCACCAGTGATCAGCGGGAGCTGTTCTTC. It translates to CATSDQRELFF.